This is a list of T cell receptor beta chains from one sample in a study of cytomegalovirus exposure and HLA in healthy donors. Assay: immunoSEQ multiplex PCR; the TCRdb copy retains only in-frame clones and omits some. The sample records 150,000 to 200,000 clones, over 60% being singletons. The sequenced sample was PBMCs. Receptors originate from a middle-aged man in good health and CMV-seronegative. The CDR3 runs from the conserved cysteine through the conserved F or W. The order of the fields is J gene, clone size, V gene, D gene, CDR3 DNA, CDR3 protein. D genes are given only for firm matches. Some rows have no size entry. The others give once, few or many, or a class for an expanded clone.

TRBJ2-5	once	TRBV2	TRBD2	TGTGCCAGCAGTGAGGGGACTAGGGCCGAGACCCAGTACTTC	CASSEGTRAETQYF
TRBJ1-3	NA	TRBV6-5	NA	TGTGCCAGCCGTGTACAGCCCATCTCTGGAAACACCATATATTTT	CASRVQPISGNTIYF
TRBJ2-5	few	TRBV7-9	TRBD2	TGTGCCAGCAGCGCCGGACTAGCGGGGGGGCAGACCCAGTACTTC	CASSAGLAGGQTQYF
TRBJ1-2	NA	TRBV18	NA	TGTGCCAGCTCACCATTTTCGGACACGCAGGGCTTCTACACCTTC	CASSPFSDTQGFYTF
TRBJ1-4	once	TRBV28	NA	TGTGCCACCGGAGGAGGAGATGAAAAACTGTTTTTT	CATGGGDEKLFF
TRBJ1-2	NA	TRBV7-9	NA	TGTGCCAGCAGCCTGGGGGTCCGGGACTTGGGTGGCGGCTACACCTTC	CASSLGVRDLGGGYTF
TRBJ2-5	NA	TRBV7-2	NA	TGTGCCAGCAGCTTGCTAGCGATGTACCAAGAGACCCAGTACTTC	CASSLLAMYQETQYF
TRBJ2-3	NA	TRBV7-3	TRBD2	TGTGCCAGCAGCTTAGGGCTAGCGGGAGGGACAGATACGCAGTATTTT	CASSLGLAGGTDTQYF
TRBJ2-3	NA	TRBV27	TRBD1	TGTGCCAGCAAAAGGACAGGGACAGATACGCAGTATTTT	CASKRTGTDTQYF
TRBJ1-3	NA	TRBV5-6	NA	TGTGCCAGCAGCCACTTTGCTGGGACTAACGGAAACACCATATATTTT	CASSHFAGTNGNTIYF
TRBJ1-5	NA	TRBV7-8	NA	TGTGCCAGCAGCCAGCGGGTAGCCGGGGGGTATAGCAATCAGCCCCAGCATTTT	CASSQRVAGGYSNQPQHF
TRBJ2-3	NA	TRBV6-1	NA	TGTGCCATCCGGCGAAGGGGGAGCACAGATACGCAGTATTTT	CAIRRRGSTDTQYF
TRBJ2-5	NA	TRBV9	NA	TGTGCCAGCAGCGTAAGTGCGCAAGAGACCCAGTACTTC	CASSVSAQETQYF
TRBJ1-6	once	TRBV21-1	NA	TGTGCCAGCAGCAAGGGGACAGGGCACTCACCCCTCCACTTT	CASSKGTGHSPLHF
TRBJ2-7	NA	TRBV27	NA	TGTGCCAGCAGTCTCCAGGACAGCTCCTACGAGCAGTACTTC	CASSLQDSSYEQYF
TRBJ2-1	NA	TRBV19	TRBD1	TGTGCCAGTAGTATAAGGACAGGTCGGGAGCAGTTCTTC	CASSIRTGREQFF
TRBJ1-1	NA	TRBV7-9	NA	TGTGCCAGCAGCTCAAGGGGGACCACTGAAGCTTTCTTT	CASSSRGTTEAFF
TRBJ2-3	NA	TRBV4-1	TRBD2	TGCGCCAGCAGCCCCGGGACTAGCTCCGCAGATACGCAGTATTTT	CASSPGTSSADTQYF
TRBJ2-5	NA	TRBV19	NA	TGTGCCAGTAGTCCGGCGGGGGGACAGGAGACCCAGTACTTC	CASSPAGGQETQYF